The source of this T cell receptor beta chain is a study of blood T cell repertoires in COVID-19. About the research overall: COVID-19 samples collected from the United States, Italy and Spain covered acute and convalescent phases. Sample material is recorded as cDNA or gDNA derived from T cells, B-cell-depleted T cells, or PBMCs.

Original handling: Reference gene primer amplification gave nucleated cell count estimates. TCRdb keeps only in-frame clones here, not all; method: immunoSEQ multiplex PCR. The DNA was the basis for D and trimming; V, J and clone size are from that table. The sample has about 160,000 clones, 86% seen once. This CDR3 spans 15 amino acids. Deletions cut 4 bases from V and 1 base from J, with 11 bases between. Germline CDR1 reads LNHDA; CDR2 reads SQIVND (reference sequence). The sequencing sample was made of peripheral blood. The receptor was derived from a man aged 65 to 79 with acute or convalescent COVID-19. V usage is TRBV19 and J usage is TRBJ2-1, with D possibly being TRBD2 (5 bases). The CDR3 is CASSKESGSYNEQFF. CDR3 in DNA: TGTGCCAGTAGTAAGGAGTCGGGGTCCTACAATGAGCAGTTCTTC.